This is a list of T cell receptor beta chains from one sample in a study of cytomegalovirus exposure and HLA in healthy donors. The method was immunoSEQ multiplex PCR; TCRdb's version includes in-frame clones alone and lacks a portion of them. The data show 180,000 or so clones, more than 70% seen once. Sequencing input: PBMCs. The receptor source for this set is a woman aged 40 to 49 in good health and CMV-seropositive. Each CDR3 is given with its conserved first and last residue. D genes are given only for firm matches. Rows may omit the clone size; those that give it use once, few, many or a size class.

size: NA; V: TRBV7-9; D: NA; J: TRBJ2-7; CDR3: CASSPTDIYEQYF; DNA: TGTGCCAGCAGCCCTACTGACATCTACGAGCAGTACTTC
size: few; V: TRBV19; D: TRBD1; J: TRBJ1-2; CDR3: CASSTRPGTGALDVFNYGYTF; DNA: TGTGCCAGTAGTACCCGTCCCGGGACAGGGGCGCTTGACGTTTTTAACTATGGCTACACCTTC
size: NA; V: TRBV6-1; D: TRBD1; J: TRBJ2-1; CDR3: CASSERQGVEQFF; DNA: TGTGCCAGCAGTGAACGACAGGGGGTTGAGCAGTTCTTC
size: NA; V: TRBV5-4; D: NA; J: TRBJ1-2; CDR3: CASSLQASYGYTF; DNA: TGTGCCAGCAGCTTGCAGGCGAGCTATGGCTACACCTTC
size: NA; V: TRBV6-5; D: TRBD2; J: TRBJ2-7; CDR3: CASSDGGRFSYEQYF; DNA: TGTGCCAGCAGCGACGGGGGGAGGTTCTCCTACGAGCAGTACTTC
size: NA; V: TRBV13; D: TRBD2; J: TRBJ2-3; CDR3: CASGTSGTDTQYF; DNA: TGTGCCAGCGGGACTAGCGGGACAGATACGCAGTATTTT
size: once; V: TRBV6-4; D: NA; J: TRBJ1-2; CDR3: CASSDSGDGYTF; DNA: TGTGCCAGCAGTGACTCGGGAGATGGCTACACCTTC
size: NA; V: TRBV6-1; D: NA; J: TRBJ1-1; CDR3: CASSGPADRTF; DNA: TGTGCCAGCAGTGGTCCGGCGGATCGTACTTTT
size: NA; V: TRBV5-1; D: TRBD2; J: TRBJ2-5; CDR3: CASRAGGQETQYF; DNA: TGCGCCAGTAGAGCGGGAGGCCAAGAGACCCAGTACTTC
size: NA; V: TRBV15; D: NA; J: TRBJ2-5; CDR3: CATSRSGTLQETQYF; DNA: TGTGCCACCAGCAGATCCGGGACACTCCAAGAGACCCAGTACTTC
size: NA; V: TRBV5-1; D: TRBD2; J: TRBJ2-7; CDR3: CASSLAGASYEQYF; DNA: TGCGCCAGCAGCTTAGCGGGAGCCTCCTACGAGCAGTACTTC
size: NA; V: TRBV5-1; D: NA; J: TRBJ1-2; CDR3: CASSSLDSNYGYTF; DNA: TGCGCCAGCAGCTCCCTGGACTCTAACTATGGCTACACCTTC
size: NA; V: TRBV28; D: TRBD1; J: TRBJ1-5; CDR3: CASRTGAAQPQHF; DNA: TGTGCCAGCCGTACAGGGGCGGCTCAGCCCCAGCATTTT
size: NA; V: TRBV5-4; D: TRBD1; J: TRBJ1-2; CDR3: CASSSTGGAYGYTF; DNA: TGTGCCAGCAGCTCGACAGGGGGAGCGTATGGCTACACCTTC
size: few; V: TRBV5-1; D: NA; J: TRBJ2-1; CDR3: CASSSPGVNEQFF; DNA: TGCGCCAGCAGCTCTCCGGGTGTCAATGAGCAGTTCTTC
size: NA; V: TRBV28; D: NA; J: TRBJ2-1; CDR3: CASSWRARGNEQFF; DNA: TGTGCCAGCAGTTGGAGAGCCAGGGGAAATGAGCAGTTCTTC
size: NA; V: TRBV30; D: TRBD2; J: TRBJ2-1; CDR3: CAWSVFGMVAGGPLGNEQFF; DNA: TGTGCCTGGAGTGTGTTTGGAATGGTAGCGGGAGGGCCATTGGGTAATGAGCAGTTCTTC
size: few; V: TRBV19; D: TRBD2; J: TRBJ2-3; CDR3: CASSGAASGTPSTDTQYF; DNA: TGTGCCAGTAGTGGTGCGGCTAGCGGGACACCTAGCACAGATACGCAGTATTTT
size: NA; V: TRBV11-2; D: TRBD2; J: TRBJ2-3; CDR3: CASSARLAVTLTDTQYF; DNA: TGTGCCAGCAGCGCTAGACTAGCGGTTACGCTCACAGATACGCAGTATTTT
size: NA; V: TRBV29-1; D: NA; J: TRBJ2-7; CDR3: CSVEAEGPTNEQYF; DNA: TGCAGCGTTGAGGCGGAGGGCCCTACCAACGAGCAGTACTTC
size: few; V: TRBV11-2; D: NA; J: TRBJ2-5; CDR3: CASSFQYQETQYF; DNA: TGTGCCAGCAGCTTCCAGTATCAAGAGACCCAGTACTTC
size: NA; V: TRBV4-3; D: NA; J: TRBJ1-3; CDR3: CASSHPEQSGNTIYF; DNA: TGCGCCAGCAGCCACCCAGAACAATCGGGAAACACCATATATTTT
size: NA; V: TRBV2; D: TRBD2; J: TRBJ2-1; CDR3: CASSELAGGYNEQFF; DNA: TGTGCCAGCAGCGAACTAGCGGGAGGGTACAATGAGCAGTTCTTC
size: once; V: TRBV7-9; D: NA; J: TRBJ2-7; CDR3: CASSPKWTESSYEQYF; DNA: TGTGCCAGCAGCCCCAAATGGACAGAAAGCTCCTACGAGCAGTACTTC
size: NA; V: TRBV28; D: NA; J: TRBJ1-6; CDR3: CASSLRAGTYNSPLHF; DNA: TGTGCCAGCAGTTTAAGGGCAGGGACCTATAATTCACCCCTCCACTTT
size: once; V: TRBV6-1; D: NA; J: TRBJ2-3; CDR3: CAAGIPSTDTQYF; DNA: TGTGCCGCGGGGATACCTAGCACAGATACGCAGTATTTT
size: NA; V: TRBV6-1; D: TRBD1; J: TRBJ1-4; CDR3: CASSAGTGAEKLFF; DNA: TGTGCCAGCAGCGCCGGGACAGGGGCAGAAAAACTGTTTTTT
size: NA; V: TRBV2; D: NA; J: TRBJ2-7; CDR3: CASSESQNEQYF; DNA: TGTGCCAGCAGTGAAAGCCAAAACGAGCAGTACTTC
size: few; V: TRBV2; D: NA; J: TRBJ2-5; CDR3: CASSDYSRETQYF; DNA: TGTGCCAGCAGTGATTATAGCCGCGAGACCCAGTACTTC
size: NA; V: TRBV7-3; D: TRBD2; J: TRBJ2-3; CDR3: CASSLGTGLAGDSPRRRDTQYF; DNA: TGTGCCAGCAGCTTAGGGACTGGACTAGCGGGAGACTCCCCGAGACGGAGGGATACGCAGTATTTT
size: NA; V: TRBV5-1; D: NA; J: TRBJ1-3; CDR3: CASSPGGPVSGNTIYF; DNA: TGCGCCAGCAGCCCCGGCGGGCCCGTCTCTGGAAACACCATATATTTT
size: NA; V: TRBV7-9; D: NA; J: TRBJ1-2; CDR3: CASSPGGTLDGYTF; DNA: TGTGCCAGCAGCCCCGGCGGGACCCTGGATGGCTACACCTTC
size: NA; V: TRBV30; D: TRBD2; J: TRBJ2-7; CDR3: CAWGGGRGTYEQYF; DNA: TGTGCCTGGGGGGGAGGGAGAGGGACCTACGAGCAGTACTTC
size: NA; V: TRBV7-2; D: TRBD2; J: TRBJ2-1; CDR3: CASSLALRGSGTGEQFF; DNA: TGTGCCAGCAGCTTAGCGCTTCGCGGGAGCGGGACGGGTGAGCAGTTCTTC
size: NA; V: TRBV28; D: TRBD1; J: TRBJ2-1; CDR3: CASSLIGWTGGLNEQFF; DNA: TGTGCCAGCAGTTTGATTGGATGGACAGGGGGTCTCAATGAGCAGTTCTTC
size: NA; V: TRBV15; D: NA; J: TRBJ2-2; CDR3: CATLENTGELFF; DNA: TGTGCCACCTTAGAGAACACCGGGGAGCTGTTTTTT
size: few; V: TRBV19; D: TRBD1; J: TRBJ1-1; CDR3: CASNTGDRGRRAFF; DNA: TGTGCCAGTAACACTGGGGACAGGGGGCGGAGAGCTTTCTTT
size: NA; V: TRBV19; D: NA; J: TRBJ2-6; CDR3: CASSISGLGANVLTF; DNA: TGTGCCAGTAGTATATCGGGGTTGGGGGCCAACGTCCTGACTTTC
size: NA; V: TRBV11-3; D: NA; J: TRBJ2-1; CDR3: CASSLGGNYNEQFF; DNA: TGTGCCAGCAGCTTAGGCGGGAACTACAATGAGCAGTTCTTC
size: NA; V: TRBV6-5; D: TRBD2; J: TRBJ2-1; CDR3: CASALAGGPYNEQFF; DNA: TGTGCCAGTGCACTAGCGGGAGGCCCCTACAATGAGCAGTTCTTC
size: NA; V: TRBV9; D: NA; J: TRBJ1-3; CDR3: CASSTRQPGNTIYF; DNA: TGTGCCAGCAGCACCCGACAGCCTGGAAACACCATATATTTT
size: NA; V: TRBV27; D: TRBD1; J: TRBJ1-2; CDR3: CASSLSGQGAGSGYTF; DNA: TGTGCCAGCAGTTTATCTGGACAGGGGGCCGGGAGTGGCTACACCTTC
size: NA; V: TRBV7-2; D: NA; J: TRBJ2-7; CDR3: CASSFFDVAEQYF; DNA: TGTGCCAGCAGCTTCTTTGACGTAGCGGAGCAGTACTTC
size: NA; V: TRBV28; D: TRBD2; J: TRBJ2-7; CDR3: CATSGTSGRISYEQYF; DNA: TGTGCCACTTCCGGGACTAGCGGGAGAATCTCCTACGAGCAGTACTTC
size: once; V: TRBV5-1; D: TRBD2; J: TRBJ2-1; CDR3: CASSQREREQFF; DNA: TGCGCCAGCAGCCAGCGGGAGCGCGAGCAGTTCTTC
size: NA; V: TRBV11-2; D: NA; J: TRBJ2-7; CDR3: CASSIPGQTYEQYF; DNA: TGTGCCAGCAGCATACCGGGACAAACCTACGAGCAGTACTTC
size: NA; V: TRBV18; D: NA; J: TRBJ2-5; CDR3: CASSPGLQETQYF; DNA: TGTGCCAGCTCCCCGGGACTGCAAGAGACCCAGTACTTC
size: NA; V: TRBV4-2; D: TRBD1; J: TRBJ2-7; CDR3: CASSQETSPGQVSFIWAYEQYF; DNA: TGTGCCAGCAGCCAAGAGACTTCACCGGGACAGGTTTCGTTTATCTGGGCCTACGAGCAGTACTTC
size: NA; V: TRBV5-1; D: NA; J: TRBJ2-2; CDR3: CASSLGLTNTGELFF; DNA: TGCGCCAGCAGCTTGGGACTAACGAACACCGGGGAGCTGTTTTTT
size: NA; V: TRBV11-2; D: NA; J: TRBJ2-6; CDR3: CASSLVRRNVLTF; DNA: TGTGCCAGCAGCTTAGTTAGGAGAAACGTCCTGACTTTC
size: few; V: TRBV19; D: TRBD2; J: TRBJ2-5; CDR3: CASSMRRLAGGQETQYF; DNA: TGTGCCAGTAGTATGCGTCGACTAGCGGGAGGGCAAGAGACCCAGTACTTC
size: few; V: TRBV4-2; D: TRBD1; J: TRBJ1-2; CDR3: CASSREGQANYGYTF; DNA: TGTGCCAGCAGCCGGGAGGGACAGGCGAACTATGGCTACACCTTC
size: few; V: TRBV29-1; D: TRBD1; J: TRBJ1-2; CDR3: CSWAGQGRCGYTF; DNA: TGCAGTTGGGCCGGACAGGGGAGATGTGGCTACACCTTC
size: NA; V: TRBV25-1; D: NA; J: TRBJ1-3; CDR3: CASSELGGQYGNTIYF; DNA: TGTGCCAGCAGTGAACTCGGAGGGCAGTATGGAAACACCATATATTTT
size: NA; V: TRBV30; D: TRBD2; J: TRBJ2-7; CDR3: CAWRPGTSGPTYF; DNA: TGTGCCTGGAGGCCCGGGACTAGCGGCCCGACGTACTTC
size: NA; V: TRBV19; D: TRBD1; J: TRBJ1-1; CDR3: CASSTIGTGGLAFF; DNA: TGTGCCAGTAGTACCATCGGGACAGGGGGCCTGGCTTTCTTT
size: few; V: TRBV30; D: NA; J: TRBJ2-1; CDR3: CAWTPAAVNNEQFF; DNA: TGTGCCTGGACCCCGGCGGCAGTCAACAATGAGCAGTTCTTC